The 22 T cell receptor beta chains presented below share a single source sample, sequenced in a study of early T cells in non-severe SARS-CoV-2 infection. TCRdb processed the 5' RACE reads anew with MiXCR; each CDR3 protein has one entry. The sample has 29,000 or so distinct CDR3 sequences, about 4.5% seen once. The sample taken for sequencing was whole blood. These TCRs come from an adult who was a healthcare worker with PCR-confirmed SARS-CoV-2 infection or an uninfected control (not recorded which).

The table lists this clonotype with a few counts. V gene TRBV29-1 combines with J gene TRBJ1-3, with D unclear. The germline V gene has CDR1 SQVTM and CDR2 ANQGSEA. V dropped 2 bases and J dropped 5 bases, with 4 bases sitting between them. The CDR3 has 11 residues. The CDR3 nucleotides are TGCAGCGTTGAAACGAGAAACACCATATATTTT. Protein product: CSVETRNTIYF.

The rearrangement links TRBV7-8 to TRBJ2-1; TRBD1 matches 7 bases. After removal of 1 base from V and 0 bases from J, the junction contained 15 bases not matched to a gene. CDR3 length: 20 residues. Germline CDR1 reads SGHVS; CDR2 reads FQNEAQ. CDR3 protein: CASSLVESLGGASSYNEQFF. The CDR3 DNA sequence: TGTGCCAGCAGCTTAGTGGAATCTTTAGGGGGCGCCAGCTCCTACAATGAGCAGTTCTTC.

At least ten counts were recorded for this clonotype. The chain links TRBV7-9 to TRBJ2-1, with TRBD1 matching 11 bases. CDR1 is SEHNR, CDR2 FQNEAQ, per germline (reference sequence). V lost 5 bases, J lost 2 bases, and 11 bases stayed unmatched. The length of the CDR3 is 18 residues. The CDR3 loop reads CASSRRPGQGVPYNEQFF. The CDR3 DNA sequence: TGTGCCAGCAGCCGCCGCCCGGGACAGGGGGTCCCCTACAATGAGCAGTTCTTC.

This clonotype was recorded at least ten times. This chain uses TRBV5-1 with TRBJ1-1; D ambiguous. The CDR3 loop spans 13 amino acids. Germline V gives CDR1 SGHRS, CDR2 YFSETQ. Trimming took off 1 base at V and 3 bases at J, with 7 bases between the two ends. DNA for the CDR3: TGCGCCAGCAGCTTGTTGAGGGACACTGAAGCTTTCTTT. This translates into CASSLLRDTEAFF.

This clonotype was counted a few times. CDR3 sequence: CASSLDVGGRGDEQYF. Written as DNA, the CDR3 is TGTGCCAGCAGCTTAGATGTTGGGGGGCGCGGCGACGAGCAGTACTTC. The chain recombines TRBV11-2 with TRBJ2-7; tentatively, D is TRBD1 or TRBD2 (6 bases each). Germline lookup yields CDR1 SGHAT and CDR2 FQNNGV. Trimming took off 0 bases at V and 5 bases at J, with 17 bases between the two ends. The CDR3 loop spans 16 amino acids.

This clonotype was counted ten times or more. J is TRBJ1-6 and V is TRBV7-6, with 8 bases aligning to TRBD1. The J segment lost 7 bases and the V segment lost 4 bases, leaving 0 bases of the junction unmatched. Germline CDR1 reads SGHVS; CDR2 reads FNYEAQ. This CDR3 has 13 amino acids. In DNA form, the CDR3 reads TGTGCCAGCAGCTGGGACAGGAATTCACCCCTCCACTTT. It specifies CASSWDRNSPLHF.

The chain has TRBV7-9 and TRBJ2-7; D not certain. The ends were cut back, 1 base at V and 3 bases at J, with 4 bases in the middle. This CDR3 is built from 12 residues. The germline CDR1 and CDR2 sequences are SEHNR and FQNEAQ (reference sequence). DNA of the CDR3: TGTGCCAGCAGCTTAGATCTCTACGAGCAGTACTTC. It translates to CASSLDLYEQYF.

This clonotype was counted at least ten times. The chain couples TRBV27 to TRBJ1-2, with TRBD1 as a possible D gene (5 bases). The CDR3 consists of 13 residues. In germline, CDR1 is MNHEY, CDR2 SMNVEV (reference sequence). The ends were cut back, 6 bases at V and 2 bases at J, with 10 bases in the middle. DNA for the CDR3: TGTGCCAGCAGCGACAGAGAGAACTATGGCTACACCTTC. This translates into CASSDRENYGYTF.

In this sample, this clonotype turned up many times. The chain carries TRBV5-4 and TRBJ2-1; TRBD1 matches at 7 bases. This CDR3 has 13 residues. Germline assignment: CDR1 SGHNT and CDR2 YYREEE (reference sequence). J was trimmed by 5 bases and V by 6 bases; bases with no gene match: 5. The CDR3 DNA follows: TGTGCCAGCAACCCGGACAGGAACAATGAGCAGTTCTTC. Translated, it gives CASNPDRNNEQFF.

This clonotype was seen many times. This rearrangement joins TRBV27 to TRBJ2-7; D may be TRBD1 (5 bases). Germline loops: CDR1 MNHEY, CDR2 SMNVEV (reference sequence). The CDR3 sequence is 15 residues long. Trimming removed 5 bases at V and 3 bases at J, with 17 bases between. The CDR3 coding sequence is TGTGCCAGCAGTGAACGACAGACCCCCTACTACGAGCAGTACTTC. Residues: CASSERQTPYYEQYF.

This clonotype came up many times. The rearrangement links TRBV11-2 to TRBJ2-1, with 13 nucleotides matching TRBD2. Germline V CDR1 and CDR2: SGHAT, FQNNGV. Trimming at V came to 7 bases and at J to 12 bases, leaving 21 bases not matched to a gene. The CDR3 extends over 18 amino acids. The CDR3 here is CASTTMFPRTSGSVVQFF. In DNA form, the CDR3 reads TGTGCCAGCACCACAATGTTCCCTCGGACTAGCGGGAGTGTAGTGCAGTTCTTC. Full variable domain (rest looked up from reference TRBV11-2 and TRBJ2-1): EAGVAQSPRYKIIEKRQSVAFWCNPISGHATLYWYQQILGQGPKLLIQFQNNGVVDDSQLPKDRFSAERLKGVDSTLKIQPAKLEDSAVYLCASTTMFPRTSGSVVQFFGPGTRLTVL.

The table lists this clonotype with many counts. This sequence joins TRBV5-1 and TRBJ2-5; D gene unclear. V lost 0 bases and J 4 bases, leaving 10 bases between the germline ends. Germline values: CDR1 SGHRS, CDR2 YFSETQ. CDR3 length: 14 residues. The CDR3 protein is CASSLGEVPETQYF. CDR3 nucleotides: TGCGCCAGCAGCTTGGGGGAAGTCCCAGAGACCCAGTACTTC.

This clonotype was counted many times. This chain joins TRBV7-2 and TRBJ1-2; a weak D match, TRBD1 (5 bases). CDR1 SGHTA and CDR2 FQGNSA come from the germline V gene. CDR3 size: 14 residues. The V and J ends lost 1 base and 1 base respectively, with 7 bases between them. The CDR3 is CASSLGGVNYGYTF. CDR3 bases: TGTGCCAGCAGCTTAGGAGGGGTTAACTATGGCTACACCTTC.

This clonotype was seen only a few times. V gene TRBV5-4 combines with J gene TRBJ1-1; no firm D call. The CDR3 is 15 amino acids. The V and J ends lost 0 bases and 5 bases respectively, with 14 bases between them. Germline V gives CDR1 SGHNT, CDR2 YYREEE (reference sequence). The CDR3 DNA sequence: TGTGCCAGCAGCTTGGACGGTCAAAAGCGAACTGAAGCTTTCTTT. Translation gives CASSLDGQKRTEAFF.

Ten or more counts support this clonotype. CDR3 bases: TGTGCCAGCAGGGCAGGTCGTGGTGAAAAACTGTTTTTT. Translation: CASRAGRGEKLFF. The rearrangement links TRBV28 to TRBJ1-4; D ambiguous. The CDR3 is made up of 13 amino acids. V lost 6 bases to trimming and J lost 7 bases, with 12 bases between them. CDR1 and CDR2 from the germline V gene are MDHEN and SYDVKM.

The sample holds many counts of this clonotype. This chain links TRBV11-2 with TRBJ2-3; no firm D call. The V gene lost 1 base and the J gene lost 7 bases, with 6 bases spanning the gap. This CDR3 is built from 12 residues. Germline V gene sequence: CDR1 SGHAT, CDR2 FQNNGV. CDR3: CASSLGRNTQYF. The CDR3 bases are TGTGCCAGCAGCTTAGGACGAAATACGCAGTATTTT.

In this sample, this clonotype turned up many times. The chain carries TRBV7-9 and TRBJ2-1; D perhaps matches TRBD1 (6 bases). The germline CDR1 and CDR2 sequences are SEHNR and FQNEAQ (reference sequence). The CDR3 spans 16 residues. The ends were cut back, 2 bases at V and 9 bases at J, with 20 bases in the middle. Here the CDR3 DNA reads TGTGCCAGCAGCTTACTCCTGGGGGCACTGCCGCTTGAGCAGTTCTTC. Amino acids: CASSLLLGALPLEQFF.

The J gene is TRBJ2-5, the V gene TRBV11-2, with D perhaps given as TRBD1 or TRBD2 (5 bases each). The CDR3 contains 11 residues. Per germline, CDR1 SGHAT and CDR2 FQNNGV. V lost 7 bases and J 7 bases, leaving 10 bases between the germline ends. The CDR3 loop reads CASTPGGTQYF. DNA for the CDR3: TGTGCCAGCACCCCTGGGGGGACCCAGTACTTC.

This clonotype came up a few times. The rearrangement uses TRBV12-3 or TRBV12-4 and TRBJ1-1; no clear D. This CDR3 region has 13 residues. V dropped 6 bases and J dropped 0 bases, with 8 bases sitting between them. The CDR3 DNA follows: TGTGCCAGCAGGGTTAGAATGAACACTGAAGCTTTCTTT. This encodes CASRVRMNTEAFF.

V gene TRBV3-1 combines with J gene TRBJ2-1; D unresolved. The CDR3 has 12 residues. Trimming pared 4 bases from V and 8 bases from J, leaving 9 bases between. Germline CDR1 and CDR2: LGHDT and YNNKEL (reference sequence). The CDR3 reads CASSLPGDEQFF. CDR3 nucleotides: TGTGCCAGCAGCCTCCCGGGCGATGAGCAGTTCTTC.

The chain is built from TRBV6-5 and TRBJ2-3; perhaps D is TRBD1 or TRBD2 (5 bases each). Per the germline V gene, CDR1 is MNHEY and CDR2 is SVGAGI. The CDR3 runs 16 residues. V was shortened by 3 bases and J by 0 bases, with 13 bases between the two germline ends. The CDR3 region is CASSYTRDASTDTQYF. The CDR3 DNA is TGTGCCAGCAGTTATACCCGGGACGCCAGCACAGATACGCAGTATTTT.

The V call is TRBV5-6, the J call TRBJ2-1; D unresolved. Germline CDR1 reads SGHDT; CDR2 reads YYEEEE. The length of the CDR3 is 17 residues. The germline V and J ends were trimmed by 4 bases and 4 bases, with 21 bases remaining between them. CDR3 region: CASSDRRRNSLYNEQFF. The CDR3 DNA is TGTGCCAGCAGCGATAGGCGGCGTAATAGCTTGTACAATGAGCAGTTCTTC. The full variable domain, with the rest looked up from reference TRBV5-6 and TRBJ2-1, is DAGVTQSPTHLIKTRGQQVTLRCSPKSGHDTVSWYQQALGQGPQFIFQYYEEEERQRGNFPDRFSGHQFPNYSSELNVNALLLGDSALYLCASSDRRRNSLYNEQFFGPGTRLTVL.